This T cell receptor beta chain originates from a study of radiotherapy plus CTLA-4 blockade in lung cancer. Profiled with immunoSEQ multiplex PCR; TCRdb holds only in-frame clones, not every one. The table lists 50,000 to 75,000 clones, approximately 77% of them singletons. This clone was counted only a few times. Its target is not known. The CDR3 extends over 14 amino acids. Germline V gives CDR1 ENHRY, CDR2 SYGVKD. V dropped 8 bases and J dropped 5 bases, with 18 bases sitting between them. Overall study findings and caveats: Early clonal dynamics of blood T cells, together with interferon-beta, were reported as the best response predictor.

The TCR originated in a human donor with non-small cell lung cancer who had a complete response to radiotherapy plus ipilimumab. The sample consisted of peripheral blood, taken from a patient treated with radiotherapy plus ipilimumab. The rearrangement joins TRBV10-3 to TRBJ2-5; D is perhaps TRBD1 or TRBD2 (5 bases each). The DNA of the CDR3 is TGTGCCATCGGAGAGGGAAGGGGCAGGGAGACCCAGTACTTC. This codes for CAIGEGRGRETQYF.